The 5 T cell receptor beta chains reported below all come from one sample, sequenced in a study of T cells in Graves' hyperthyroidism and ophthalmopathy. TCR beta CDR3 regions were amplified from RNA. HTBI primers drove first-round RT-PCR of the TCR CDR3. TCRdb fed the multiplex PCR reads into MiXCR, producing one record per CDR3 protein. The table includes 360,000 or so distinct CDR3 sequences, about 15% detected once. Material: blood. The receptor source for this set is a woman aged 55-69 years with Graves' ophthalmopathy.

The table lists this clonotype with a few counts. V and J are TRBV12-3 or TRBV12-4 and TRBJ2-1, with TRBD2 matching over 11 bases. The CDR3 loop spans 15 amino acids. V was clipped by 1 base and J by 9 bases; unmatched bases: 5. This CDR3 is CASSLVAGGRSEQFF. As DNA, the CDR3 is TGTGCCAGCAGTTTAGTAGCGGGAGGGCGGAGTGAGCAGTTCTTC.

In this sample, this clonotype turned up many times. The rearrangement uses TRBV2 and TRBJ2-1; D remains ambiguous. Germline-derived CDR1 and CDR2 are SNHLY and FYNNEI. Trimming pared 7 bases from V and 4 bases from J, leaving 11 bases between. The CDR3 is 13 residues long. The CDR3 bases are TGTGCCAGCATCCAAGACACATACAATGAGCAGTTCTTC. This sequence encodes CASIQDTYNEQFF.

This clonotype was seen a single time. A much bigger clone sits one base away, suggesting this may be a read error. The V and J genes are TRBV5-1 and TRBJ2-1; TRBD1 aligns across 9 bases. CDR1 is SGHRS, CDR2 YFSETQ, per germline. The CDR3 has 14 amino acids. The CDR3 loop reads CDSSLRQGGNEQFF. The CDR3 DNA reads TGCGACAGCAGCTTGCGACAGGGGGGGAATGAGCAGTTCTTC.

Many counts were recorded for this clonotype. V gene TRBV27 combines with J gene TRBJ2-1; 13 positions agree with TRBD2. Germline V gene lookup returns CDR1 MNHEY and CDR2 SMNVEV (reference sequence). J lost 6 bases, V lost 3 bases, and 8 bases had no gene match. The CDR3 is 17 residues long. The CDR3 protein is CASSFTRLAGGTNEQFF. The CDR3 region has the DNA TGTGCCAGCAGTTTCACCCGACTAGCGGGAGGCACCAATGAGCAGTTCTTC.

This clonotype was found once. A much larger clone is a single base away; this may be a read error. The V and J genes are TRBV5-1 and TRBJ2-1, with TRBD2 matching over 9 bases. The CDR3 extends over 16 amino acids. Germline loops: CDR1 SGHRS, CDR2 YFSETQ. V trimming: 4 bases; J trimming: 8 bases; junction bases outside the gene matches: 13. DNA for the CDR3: TGCGCCAGCAGCCCGAGGCGGGGGGTAGCGGGAGATGAGCAGTTCTTC. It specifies CASSPRRGVAGDEQFF.